The clone carrying this T cell receptor beta chain appeared many times. The antigen is unknown. Germline CDR1 reads SGHAT; CDR2 reads FQNNGV. This CDR3 is built from 15 residues. The V and J ends lost 3 bases and 1 base, in that order; junction bases with no gene match: 6. TCR beta CDR3 regions were amplified from RNA transcripts. Primed by the HTBI set, a first-round RT-PCR was run on the TCR CDR3. TCRdb analysed the multiplex PCR reads with MiXCR anew, one entry per CDR3 protein. Of some 690,000 distinct CDR3 sequences listed, 17% were seen once; the top ten hold around 16%. This sample is drawn from a study of T cells in Graves' hyperthyroidism and ophthalmopathy. General observations from the study: Ophthalmopathy, as predicted by the model, came a median around 6.7 months after the prediction. Most thyroid clonotypes expanded above 0.001 appeared in blood too.

Stability of Graves' hyperthyroidism was defined as absent ophthalmopathy progression within 18 months. Sequencing was carried out using blood. This TCR was recovered from a man aged 50 to 59 with Graves' hyperthyroidism. The gene calls are TRBV11-2 and TRBJ2-7; 7 bases match TRBD1. CDR3 loop: CASSLPGQSSYEQYF. The CDR3 DNA is TGTGCCAGCAGCTTGCCGGGACAGAGTTCCTACGAGCAGTACTTC.